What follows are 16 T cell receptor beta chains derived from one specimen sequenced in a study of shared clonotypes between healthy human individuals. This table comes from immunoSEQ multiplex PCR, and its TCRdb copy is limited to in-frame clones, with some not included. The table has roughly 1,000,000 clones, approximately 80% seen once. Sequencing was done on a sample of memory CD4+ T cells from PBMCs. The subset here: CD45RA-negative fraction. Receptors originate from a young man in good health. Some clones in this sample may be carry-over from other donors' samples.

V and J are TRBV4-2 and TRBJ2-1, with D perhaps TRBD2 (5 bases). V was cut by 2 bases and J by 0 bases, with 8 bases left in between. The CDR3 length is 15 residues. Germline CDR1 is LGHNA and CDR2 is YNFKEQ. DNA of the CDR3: TGTGCCAGCAGCCAACGAGGGCCCTCCTACAATGAGCAGTTCTTC. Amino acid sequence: CASSQRGPSYNEQFF.

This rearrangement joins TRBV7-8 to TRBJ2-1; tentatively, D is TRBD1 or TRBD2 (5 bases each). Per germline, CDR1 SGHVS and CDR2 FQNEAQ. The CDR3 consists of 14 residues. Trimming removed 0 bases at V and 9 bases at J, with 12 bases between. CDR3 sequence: CASSLADTRGEQFF. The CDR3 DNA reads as TGTGCCAGCAGCTTAGCGGACACTAGAGGTGAGCAGTTCTTC.

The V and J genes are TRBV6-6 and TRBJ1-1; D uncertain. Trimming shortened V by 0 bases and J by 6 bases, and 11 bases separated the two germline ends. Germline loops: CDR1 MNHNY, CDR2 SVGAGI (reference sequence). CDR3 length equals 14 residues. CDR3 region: CASSYSSAQAEAFF. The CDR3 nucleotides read TGTGCCAGCAGTTACTCGAGCGCGCAGGCTGAAGCTTTCTTT.

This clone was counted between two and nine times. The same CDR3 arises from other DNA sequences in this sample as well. CDR3 protein: CASSLANTGELFF. CDR3 nucleotides: TGCGCCAGCAGCTTGGCGAACACCGGGGAGCTGTTTTTT. This chain joins TRBV5-1 and TRBJ2-2; no firm D call. V shed 0 bases and J shed 0 bases, with 0 bases lying between them. The CDR3 sequence is 13 residues long. Germline CDR1 is SGHRS and CDR2 is YFSETQ.

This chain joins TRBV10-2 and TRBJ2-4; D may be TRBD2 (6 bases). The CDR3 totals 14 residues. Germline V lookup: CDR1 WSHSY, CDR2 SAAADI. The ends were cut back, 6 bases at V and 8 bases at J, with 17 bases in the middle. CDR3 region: CASRARETGDIQYF. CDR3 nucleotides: TGCGCCAGCAGGGCCCGGGAGACGGGGGACATTCAGTACTTC.

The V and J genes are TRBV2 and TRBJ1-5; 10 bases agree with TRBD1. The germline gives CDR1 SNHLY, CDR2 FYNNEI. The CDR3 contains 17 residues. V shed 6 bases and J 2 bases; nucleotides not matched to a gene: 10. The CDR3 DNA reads TGTGCCAGCAGCTGGGACAGGGGTCAACCTGGCAATCAGCCCCAGCATTTT. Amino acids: CASSWDRGQPGNQPQHF.

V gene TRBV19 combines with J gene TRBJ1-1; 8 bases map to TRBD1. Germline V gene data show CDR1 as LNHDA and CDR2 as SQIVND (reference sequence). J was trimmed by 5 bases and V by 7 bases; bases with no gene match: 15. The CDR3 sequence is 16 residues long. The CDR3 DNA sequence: TGTGCCAGTAACCCCATCGGACAGGGTATAAGGACTGAAGCTTTCTTT. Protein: CASNPIGQGIRTEAFF.

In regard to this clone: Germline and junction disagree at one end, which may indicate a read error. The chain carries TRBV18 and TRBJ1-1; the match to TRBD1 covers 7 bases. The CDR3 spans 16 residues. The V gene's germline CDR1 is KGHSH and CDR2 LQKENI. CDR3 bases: TGTGCCAGCTCGCCACTTCGGGACAGCTCCTCCACTGAAGCTTTCTTT. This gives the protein CASSPLRDSSSTEAFF.

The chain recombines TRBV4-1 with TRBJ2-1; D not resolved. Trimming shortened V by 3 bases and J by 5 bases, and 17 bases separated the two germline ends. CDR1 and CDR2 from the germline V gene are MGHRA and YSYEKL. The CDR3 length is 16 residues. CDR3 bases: TGCGCCAGCAGCCACTTTGGTAGCAACAATAACAATGAGCAGTTCTTC. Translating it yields CASSHFGSNNNNEQFF.

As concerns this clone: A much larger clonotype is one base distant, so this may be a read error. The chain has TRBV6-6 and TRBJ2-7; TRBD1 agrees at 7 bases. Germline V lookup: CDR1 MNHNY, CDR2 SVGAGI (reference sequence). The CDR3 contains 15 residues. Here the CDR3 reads CASSSHTGDPYKQYF. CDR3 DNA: TGTGCCAGCAGTTCCCATACAGGGGATCCCTACAAGCAGTACTTC.

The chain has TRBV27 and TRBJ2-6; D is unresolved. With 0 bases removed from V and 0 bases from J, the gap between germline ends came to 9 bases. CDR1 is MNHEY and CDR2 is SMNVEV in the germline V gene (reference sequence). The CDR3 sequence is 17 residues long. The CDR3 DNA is TGTGCCAGCAGTTTATCGCCGGTATACTCTGGGGCCAACGTCCTGACTTTC. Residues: CASSLSPVYSGANVLTF.

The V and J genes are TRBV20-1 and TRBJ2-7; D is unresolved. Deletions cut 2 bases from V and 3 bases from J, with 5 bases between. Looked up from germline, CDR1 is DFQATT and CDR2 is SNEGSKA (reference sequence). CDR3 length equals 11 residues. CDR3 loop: CSARSYYEQYF. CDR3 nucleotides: TGCAGTGCTAGATCCTACTACGAGCAGTACTTC.

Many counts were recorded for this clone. CDR3 sequence: CASSLDHSAGGTDTQYF. The CDR3 region has the DNA TGTGCCAGCAGCTTAGACCATTCGGCGGGGGGCACAGATACGCAGTATTTT. The chain has TRBV7-2 and TRBJ2-3; 7 bases fit TRBD2. The CDR3 extends over 17 amino acids. Germline assignment: CDR1 SGHTA and CDR2 FQGNSA. Losses at the gene ends were 1 base for V and 1 base for J; bases not matched to a gene: 8.

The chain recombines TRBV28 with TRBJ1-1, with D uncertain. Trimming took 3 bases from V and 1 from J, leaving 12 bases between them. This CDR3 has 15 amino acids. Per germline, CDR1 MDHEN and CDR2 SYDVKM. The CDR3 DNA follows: TGTGCCAGCAGTTTGTTGCCAAGTGGGAACACTGAAGCTTTCTTT. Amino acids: CASSLLPSGNTEAFF. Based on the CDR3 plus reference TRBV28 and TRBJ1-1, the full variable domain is DVKVTQSSRYLVKRTGEKVFLECVQDMDHENMFWYRQDPGLGLRLIYFSYDVKMKEKGDIPEGYSVSREKKERFSLILESASTNQTSMYLCASSLLPSGNTEAFFGQGTRLTVV.

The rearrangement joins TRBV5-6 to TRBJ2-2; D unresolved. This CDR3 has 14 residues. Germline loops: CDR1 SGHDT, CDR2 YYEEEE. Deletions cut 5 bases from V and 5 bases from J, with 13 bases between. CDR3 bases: TGTGCCAGCAGGCAGTTGCACGCTACCGGGGAGCTGTTTTTT. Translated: CASRQLHATGELFF.

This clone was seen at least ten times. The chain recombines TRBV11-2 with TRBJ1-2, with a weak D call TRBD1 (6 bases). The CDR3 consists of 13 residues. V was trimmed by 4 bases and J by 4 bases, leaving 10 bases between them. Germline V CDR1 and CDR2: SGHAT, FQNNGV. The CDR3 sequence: CASSSGQFYGYTF. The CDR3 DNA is TGTGCCAGCAGCTCAGGACAGTTCTATGGCTACACCTTC. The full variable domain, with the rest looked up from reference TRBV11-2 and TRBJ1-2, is EAGVAQSPRYKIIEKRQSVAFWCNPISGHATLYWYQQILGQGPKLLIQFQNNGVVDDSQLPKDRFSAERLKGVDSTLKIQPAKLEDSAVYLCASSSGQFYGYTFGSGTRLTVV.